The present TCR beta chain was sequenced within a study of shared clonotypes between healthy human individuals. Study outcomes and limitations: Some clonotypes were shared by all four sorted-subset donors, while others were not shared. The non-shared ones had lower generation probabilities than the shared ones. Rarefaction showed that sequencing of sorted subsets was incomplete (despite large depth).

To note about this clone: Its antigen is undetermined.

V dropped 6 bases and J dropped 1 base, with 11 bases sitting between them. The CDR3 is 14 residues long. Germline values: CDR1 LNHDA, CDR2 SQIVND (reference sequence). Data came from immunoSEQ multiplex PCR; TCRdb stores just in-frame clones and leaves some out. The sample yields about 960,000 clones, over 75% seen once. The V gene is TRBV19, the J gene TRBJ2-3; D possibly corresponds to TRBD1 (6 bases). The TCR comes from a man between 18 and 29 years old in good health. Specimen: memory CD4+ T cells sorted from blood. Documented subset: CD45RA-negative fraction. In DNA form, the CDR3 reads TGTGCCAGTAGACAGGGTCGGGGCACAGATACGCAGTATTTT. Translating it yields CASRQGRGTDTQYF. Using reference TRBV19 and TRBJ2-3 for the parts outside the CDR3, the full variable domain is DGGITQSPKYLFRKEGQNVTLSCEQNLNHDAMYWYRQDPGQGLRLIYYSQIVNDFQKGDIAEGYSVSREKKESFPLTVTSAQKNPTAFYLCASRQGRGTDTQYFGPGTRLTVL.